These T cell receptor beta chains were read from a single sample in a study of shared T cell receptors in the human thymus. Data came from immunoSEQ multiplex PCR; TCRdb stores just in-frame clones and leaves some out. In the table there are some 400,000 clones, approximately 95% of which are singletons. The source material was thymocytes. The receptors were sampled from a human donor. CDR3s include the opening cysteine and the closing phenylalanine or tryptophan. The D gene is left open where the match is weak. Clone size is not always given. Where it is, it says once, few, many or a class for expanded clones.

cdr3_nt: TGTGCCAGCAGTTACGGGGACTCGGAAGCTTTCTTT
cdr3_aa: CASSYGDSEAFF
j_call: TRBJ1-1
cdr3_length: 12
clone_size: -
d_call: -
v_call: TRBV6-6

cdr3_nt: TGTGCCAGCACCGCACCACCAGTCCCCAATGAGCAGTTCTTC
cdr3_aa: CASTAPPVPNEQFF
j_call: TRBJ2-1
cdr3_length: 14
clone_size: -
d_call: -
v_call: TRBV13

cdr3_nt: TGTGCCAGCAGTTTAGGTGGGAGCAATCAGCCCCAGCATTTT
cdr3_aa: CASSLGGSNQPQHF
j_call: TRBJ1-5
cdr3_length: 14
clone_size: -
d_call: -
v_call: TRBV27

cdr3_nt: TGTGCCAGCAGTGCACCGGGACAGGGGGCGTACGAGCAGTACTTC
cdr3_aa: CASSAPGQGAYEQYF
j_call: TRBJ2-7
cdr3_length: 15
clone_size: -
d_call: TRBD1
v_call: TRBV27

cdr3_nt: TGTGCCAGCAGTGGCCAGTTACCCCTCTCCTACAATGAGCAGTTCTTC
cdr3_aa: CASSGQLPLSYNEQFF
j_call: TRBJ2-1
cdr3_length: 16
clone_size: -
d_call: -
v_call: TRBV7-2

cdr3_nt: TGTGCCATAGACAGTTTGGGTTTAGACTATGGCTACACCTTC
cdr3_aa: CAIDSLGLDYGYTF
j_call: TRBJ1-2
cdr3_length: 14
clone_size: once
d_call: -
v_call: TRBV6-1

cdr3_nt: TGTGCCAGCAGTGCAGCAGGGGGATCAGGAAACACCATATATTTT
cdr3_aa: CASSAAGGSGNTIYF
j_call: TRBJ1-3
cdr3_length: 15
clone_size: once
d_call: TRBD1
v_call: TRBV6-1

cdr3_nt: TGTGCCAGCAGGGAGACAGGGAATAATGAAAAACTGTTTTTT
cdr3_aa: CASRETGNNEKLFF
j_call: TRBJ1-4
cdr3_length: 14
clone_size: -
d_call: TRBD1
v_call: TRBV28

cdr3_nt: TGTGCCAGCAGCCTGACAGGTCTTGGCCCTGAAGCTTTCTTT
cdr3_aa: CASSLTGLGPEAFF
j_call: TRBJ1-1
cdr3_length: 14
clone_size: -
d_call: -
v_call: TRBV28

cdr3_nt: TGTGCCAGCAGTCCCACCGATGACATGAACACTGAAGCTTTCTTT
cdr3_aa: CASSPTDDMNTEAFF
j_call: TRBJ1-1
cdr3_length: 15
clone_size: -
d_call: -
v_call: TRBV27

cdr3_nt: TGTGCCAGCAGCCAGGGACCCAGACAGGGGCAAAACATTCAGTACTTC
cdr3_aa: CASSQGPRQGQNIQYF
j_call: TRBJ2-4
cdr3_length: 16
clone_size: -
d_call: TRBD1
v_call: TRBV14

cdr3_nt: TGTGCCGACCCGACAGAATACAATGAGCAGTTCTTC
cdr3_aa: CADPTEYNEQFF
j_call: TRBJ2-1
cdr3_length: 12
clone_size: -
d_call: -
v_call: TRBV27

cdr3_nt: TGTGCCAGCAGCCCAGCCGGGACAGGGGTCGGGGATCAGCCCCAGCATTTT
cdr3_aa: CASSPAGTGVGDQPQHF
j_call: TRBJ1-5
cdr3_length: 17
clone_size: -
d_call: TRBD1
v_call: TRBV7-2

cdr3_nt: TGTGCCAGCAGTTTCAGGGGGCGGGACACTGAAGCTTTCTTT
cdr3_aa: CASSFRGRDTEAFF
j_call: TRBJ1-1
cdr3_length: 14
clone_size: -
d_call: TRBD1
v_call: TRBV27

cdr3_nt: TGTGCCAGCAGCGACGGATTACCCTACGAGCAGTACTTC
cdr3_aa: CASSDGLPYEQYF
j_call: TRBJ2-7
cdr3_length: 13
clone_size: once
d_call: -
v_call: TRBV5-4